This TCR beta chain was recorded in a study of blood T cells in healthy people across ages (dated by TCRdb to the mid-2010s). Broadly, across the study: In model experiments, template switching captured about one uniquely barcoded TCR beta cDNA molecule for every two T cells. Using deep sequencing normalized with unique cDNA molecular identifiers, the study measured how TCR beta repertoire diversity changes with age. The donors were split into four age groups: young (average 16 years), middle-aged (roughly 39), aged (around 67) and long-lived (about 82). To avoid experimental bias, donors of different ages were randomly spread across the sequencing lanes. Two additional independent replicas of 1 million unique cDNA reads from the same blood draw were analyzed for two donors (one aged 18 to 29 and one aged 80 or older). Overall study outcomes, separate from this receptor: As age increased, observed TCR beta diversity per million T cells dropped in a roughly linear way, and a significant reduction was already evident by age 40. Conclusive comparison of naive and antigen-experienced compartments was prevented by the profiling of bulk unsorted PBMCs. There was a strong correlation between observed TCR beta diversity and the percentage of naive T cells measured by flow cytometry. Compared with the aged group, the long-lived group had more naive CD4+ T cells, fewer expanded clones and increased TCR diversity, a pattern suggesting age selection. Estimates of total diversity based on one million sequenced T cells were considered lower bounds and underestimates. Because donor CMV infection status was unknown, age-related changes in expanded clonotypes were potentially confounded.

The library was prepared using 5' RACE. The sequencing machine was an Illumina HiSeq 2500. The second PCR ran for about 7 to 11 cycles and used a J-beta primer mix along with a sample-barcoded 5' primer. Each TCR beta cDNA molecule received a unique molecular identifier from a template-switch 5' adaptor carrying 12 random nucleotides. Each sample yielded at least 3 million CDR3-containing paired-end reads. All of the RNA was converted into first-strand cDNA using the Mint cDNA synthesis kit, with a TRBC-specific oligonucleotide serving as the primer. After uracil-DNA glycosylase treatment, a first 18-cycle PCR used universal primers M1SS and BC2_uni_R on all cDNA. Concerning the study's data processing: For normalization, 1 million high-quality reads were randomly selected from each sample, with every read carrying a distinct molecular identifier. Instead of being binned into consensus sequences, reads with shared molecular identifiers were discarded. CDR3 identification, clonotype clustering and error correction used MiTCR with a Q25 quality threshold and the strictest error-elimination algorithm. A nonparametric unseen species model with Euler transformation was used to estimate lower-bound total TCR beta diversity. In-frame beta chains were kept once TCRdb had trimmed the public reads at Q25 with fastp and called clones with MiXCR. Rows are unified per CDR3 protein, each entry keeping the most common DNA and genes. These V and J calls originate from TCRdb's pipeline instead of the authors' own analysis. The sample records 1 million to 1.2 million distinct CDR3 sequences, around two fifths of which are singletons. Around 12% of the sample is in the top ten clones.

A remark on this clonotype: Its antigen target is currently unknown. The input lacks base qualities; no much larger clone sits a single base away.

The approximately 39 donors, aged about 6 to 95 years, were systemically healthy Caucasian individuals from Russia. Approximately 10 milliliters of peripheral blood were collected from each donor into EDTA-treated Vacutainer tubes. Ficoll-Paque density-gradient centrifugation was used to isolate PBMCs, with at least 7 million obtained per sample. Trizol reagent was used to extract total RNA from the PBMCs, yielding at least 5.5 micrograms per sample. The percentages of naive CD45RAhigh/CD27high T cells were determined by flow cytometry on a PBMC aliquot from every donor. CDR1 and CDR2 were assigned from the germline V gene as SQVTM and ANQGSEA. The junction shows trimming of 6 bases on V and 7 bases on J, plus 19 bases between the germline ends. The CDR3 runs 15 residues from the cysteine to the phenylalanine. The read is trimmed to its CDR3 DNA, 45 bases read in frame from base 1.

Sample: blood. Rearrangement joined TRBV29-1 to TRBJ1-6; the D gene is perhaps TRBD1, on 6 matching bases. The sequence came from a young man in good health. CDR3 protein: CSVQLGQFPNSPLHF. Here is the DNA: TGCAGCGTCCAACTAGGACAGTTCCCGAATTCACCCCTCCACTTT.